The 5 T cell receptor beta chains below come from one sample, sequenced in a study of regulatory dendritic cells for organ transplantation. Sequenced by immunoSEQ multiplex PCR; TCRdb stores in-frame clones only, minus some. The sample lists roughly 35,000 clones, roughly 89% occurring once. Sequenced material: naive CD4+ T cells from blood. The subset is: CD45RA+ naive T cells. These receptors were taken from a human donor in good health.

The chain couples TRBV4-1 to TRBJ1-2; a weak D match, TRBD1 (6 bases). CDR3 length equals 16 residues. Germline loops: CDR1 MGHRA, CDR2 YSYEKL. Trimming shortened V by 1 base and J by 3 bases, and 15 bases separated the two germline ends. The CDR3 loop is CASSQVPGVYDYGYTF. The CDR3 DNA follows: TGCGCCAGCAGCCAAGTCCCAGGGGTTTACGACTATGGCTACACCTTC.

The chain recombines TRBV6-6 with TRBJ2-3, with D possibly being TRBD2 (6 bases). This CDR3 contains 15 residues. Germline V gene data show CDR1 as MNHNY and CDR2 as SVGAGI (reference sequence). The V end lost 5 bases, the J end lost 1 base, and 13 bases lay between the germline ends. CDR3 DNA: TGTGCCAGCAGTCCAAGCGGGTCTCGCACAGATACGCAGTATTTT. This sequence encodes CASSPSGSRTDTQYF.

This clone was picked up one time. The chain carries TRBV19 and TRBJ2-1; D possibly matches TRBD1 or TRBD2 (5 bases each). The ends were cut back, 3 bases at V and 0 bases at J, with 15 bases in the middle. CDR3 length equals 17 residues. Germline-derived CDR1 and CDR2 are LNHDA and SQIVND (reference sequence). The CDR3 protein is CASSMVAARGSYNEQFF. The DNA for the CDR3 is TGTGCCAGTAGTATGGTAGCAGCGAGGGGCTCCTACAATGAGCAGTTCTTC.

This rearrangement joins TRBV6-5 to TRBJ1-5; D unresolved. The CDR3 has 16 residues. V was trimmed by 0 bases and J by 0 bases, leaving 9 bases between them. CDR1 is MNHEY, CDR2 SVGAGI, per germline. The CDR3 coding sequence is TGTGCCAGCAGTTACTCGGCCCAGTATAGCAATCAGCCCCAGCATTTT. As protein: CASSYSAQYSNQPQHF.

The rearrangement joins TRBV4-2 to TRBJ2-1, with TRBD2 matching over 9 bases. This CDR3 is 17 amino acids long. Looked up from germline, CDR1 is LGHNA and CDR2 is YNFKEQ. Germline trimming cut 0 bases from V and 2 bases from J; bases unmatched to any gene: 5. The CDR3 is CASSQETSGHPYNEQFF. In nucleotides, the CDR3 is TGTGCCAGCAGCCAAGAAACTAGCGGGCATCCCTACAATGAGCAGTTCTTC.